The present entry profiles one T cell receptor (beta chain) with its context. These data originate in a study of cytomegalovirus exposure and HLA in healthy donors. Looking at the study overall: Some 87 million unique TCRs from HLA-typed donors were held in an early release of data.

With 60 Vbeta and 13 Jbeta primers, the PCR was carried out. Using immunoSEQ multiplex PCR, the repertoire was profiled, and TCRdb retains in-frame clones only, with some absent. The profile shows over 100,000 clones, 78% of them singletons. Germline V lookup: CDR1 LNHDA, CDR2 SQIVND (reference sequence). The CDR3 is 15 residues long. The V and J ends lost 4 bases and 6 bases, in that order; junction bases with no gene match: 11. The receptor comes from a woman in her twenties or thirties in good health and CMV-seropositive. The gene calls are TRBV19 and TRBJ1-2, with TRBD1 matching over 7 bases. Sequencing was done on a sample of PBMCs. As DNA, the CDR3 is TGTGCCAGTAGTACCCCCCGGACAGGCGATGATGGCTACACCTTC. Translated: CASSTPRTGDDGYTF.